This T cell receptor beta chain was retrieved from a study of T-cell reconstitution after alpha-beta-depleted transplantation in children. Study results and caveats: High day-60 TCRbeta diversity in some patients came from surviving recipient T cells and thymic progenitors. After one year, T-cell counts and TCRbeta diversity mostly came from new T cells. In patients about two months after transplant, alpha-beta T cells reportedly arose from several hundred expanded graft clones.

The library targeted TCRbeta and was prepared with unique molecular identifiers. TCRdb redid the calling of the PCR reads with MiXCR, one entry per CDR3 protein. Of fewer than 550,000 distinct CDR3 sequences in the sample, around 10% were seen once. V lost 4 bases and J lost 0, with 10 bases in between. Germline CDR1 and CDR2: DFQATT and SNEGSKA (reference sequence). CDR3 length equals 14 residues. This clonotype was seen more than once but under ten times. The antigen remains undetermined. V usage is TRBV20-1 and J usage is TRBJ2-1, with D hard to call. The receptor comes from a female patient between 2 and 15 years old who had a stem cell transplant for aplastic anemia, so the T cells may come from the graft donor. This material consisted of PBMCs, mostly from graft donor cells, taken 180 days after TCRalphabeta/CD19-depleted stem cell transplant. In DNA form, the CDR3 reads TGCAGTGCTACGGTGGTGGACTCCTACAATGAGCAGTTCTTC. This sequence encodes CSATVVDSYNEQFF.